Sequencing of this T cell receptor beta chain was carried out in a study of blood T cell repertoires in COVID-19. Participants' reported clinical history set cohort assignment. Two negative PCRs, clearance, or symptom resolution had been documented for recovered Cohort 3 donors. Clones were read by immunoSEQ multiplex PCR, and TCRdb kept only the in-frame ones, dropping some. This sample has 250,000 or so clones, with more than 85% found just once. V was clipped by 3 bases and J by 3 bases, with 16 bases between them. CDR1 SGHRS and CDR2 YFSETQ come from the germline V gene. CDR3 length: 15 residues. The V gene is TRBV5-1, the J gene TRBJ2-7; maybe TRBD2 (6 bases). This receptor was identified in a woman aged 50 to 60 who had recovered from COVID-19. The source material was PBMCs or T cells enriched from blood (not recorded which). In DNA, the CDR3 is TGCGCCAGCAGCTCGTCGAGCGGGTTGAACTACGAGCAGTACTTC. Protein: CASSSSSGLNYEQYF.